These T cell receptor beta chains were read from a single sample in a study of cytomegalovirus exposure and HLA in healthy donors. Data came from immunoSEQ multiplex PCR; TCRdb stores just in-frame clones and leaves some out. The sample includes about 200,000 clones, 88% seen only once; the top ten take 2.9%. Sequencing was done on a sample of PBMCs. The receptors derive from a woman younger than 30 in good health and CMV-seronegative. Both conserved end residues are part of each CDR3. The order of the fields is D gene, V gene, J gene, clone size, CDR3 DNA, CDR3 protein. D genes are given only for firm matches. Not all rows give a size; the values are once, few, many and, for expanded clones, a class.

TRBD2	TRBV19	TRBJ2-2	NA	TGTGCCAGTAGTATTGGGTTAGCGGGAGGCACCGGGGAGCTGTTTTTT	CASSIGLAGGTGELFF
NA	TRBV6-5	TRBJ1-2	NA	TGTGCCAGCAGTCGGGGAGCTAACTATGGCTACACCTTC	CASSRGANYGYTF
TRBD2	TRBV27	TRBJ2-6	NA	TGTGCCAGCAGTTCACTCTTCCGACTAGCGGGAGCCCTGAGCTCTGGGGCCAACGTCCTGACTTTC	CASSSLFRLAGALSSGANVLTF
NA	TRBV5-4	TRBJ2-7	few	TGTGCCAGCAGTCAGGGCTACGAGCAGTACTTC	CASSQGYEQYF
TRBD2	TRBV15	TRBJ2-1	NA	TGTGCCACCAGCTCAACCGGGACTAGCGGGAGGAATGAGCAGTTCTTC	CATSSTGTSGRNEQFF
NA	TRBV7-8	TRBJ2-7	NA	TGTGCCAGCAGCTTAGCGCGGGTCCCCTACGAGCAGTACTTC	CASSLARVPYEQYF
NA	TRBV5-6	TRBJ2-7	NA	TGTGCCAGCAGATTGGCCCCAGGGGGGAGCTCCTACGAGCAGTACTTC	CASRLAPGGSSYEQYF
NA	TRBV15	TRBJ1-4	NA	TGTGCCACCAGTTACTCGCAGGGCGAGGAAAAACTGTTTTTT	CATSYSQGEEKLFF
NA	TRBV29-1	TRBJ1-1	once	TGCAGCGTTGAAGGGGAGGGTCCTGAAGCTTTCTTT	CSVEGEGPEAFF
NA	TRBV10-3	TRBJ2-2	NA	TGTGCCACCCCATCCAATCCGCGGGAGAACACCGGGGAGCTGTTTTTT	CATPSNPRENTGELFF
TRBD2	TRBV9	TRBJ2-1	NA	TGTGCCAGCAGCGTATCGGGAGGGCCGTACAATGAGCAGTTCTTC	CASSVSGGPYNEQFF
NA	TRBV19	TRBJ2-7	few	TGTGCCAGTAGTATAGCTCTTCGGGCCTACGAGCAGTACTTC	CASSIALRAYEQYF
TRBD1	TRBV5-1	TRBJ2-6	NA	TGCGCCAGCAGCTTGGGGGACAGGGACTATCTCTCTCTCTCTGGGGCCAACGTCCTGACTTTC	CASSLGDRDYLSLSGANVLTF
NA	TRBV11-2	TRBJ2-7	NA	TGTGCCAGCAGCTTAAGTCCCAGGAGGAAGGCAGGGGACGAGCAGTACTTC	CASSLSPRRKAGDEQYF
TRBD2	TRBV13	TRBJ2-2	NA	TGTGCCAGCAGCTTTGTTAGCGGGAGAGATGGCGGGGAGCTGTTTTTT	CASSFVSGRDGGELFF
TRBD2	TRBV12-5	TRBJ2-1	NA	TGTGCTAGTGGTCCCAGACTAGCGGGCAAGGATAATGAGCAGTTCTTC	CASGPRLAGKDNEQFF
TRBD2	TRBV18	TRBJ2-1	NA	TGTGCCAGCTCACCACAGGAGACCGGGAGGGGACTCTTC	CASSPQETGRGLF
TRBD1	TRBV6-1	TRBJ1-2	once	TGTGCCAGCAGTGACATTACAGGGGGAATAGGGGGCTACACCTTC	CASSDITGGIGGYTF
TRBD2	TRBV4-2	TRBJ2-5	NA	TGTGCCAGCAGCCAAGATCTCGCTAGCGGTACACAAGAGACCCAGTACTTC	CASSQDLASGTQETQYF
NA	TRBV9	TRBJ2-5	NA	TGTGCCAGCAGCGTAGCGAAGCTCCCGGGAGAGACCCAGTACTTC	CASSVAKLPGETQYF
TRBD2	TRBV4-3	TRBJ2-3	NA	TGCGCCAGCAGCCCCTTTAGCGGGAGGAGCACAGATACGCAGTATTTT	CASSPFSGRSTDTQYF
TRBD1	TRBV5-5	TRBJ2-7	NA	TGTGCCAGCAGCTTGGGATACAGGGGGTCCGAGCAGTACTTC	CASSLGYRGSEQYF
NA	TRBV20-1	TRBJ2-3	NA	TGCAGTGCTCGTATACTGGATACGCAGTATTTT	CSARILDTQYF
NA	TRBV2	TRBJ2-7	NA	TGTGCCAGCAGGGGGCCCGGATCAGAGCAGTACTTC	CASRGPGSEQYF
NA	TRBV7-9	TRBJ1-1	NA	TGTGCCAGCAGAGGCAAGGGAGGCACTGAAGCTTTCTTT	CASRGKGGTEAFF
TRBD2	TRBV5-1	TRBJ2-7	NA	TGCGCCAGCAGGGTTGGAGCGGGAGTCACCTACGAGCAGTACTTC	CASRVGAGVTYEQYF
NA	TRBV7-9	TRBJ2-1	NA	TGTGCCAGCAGTGAGACAGAGTACAATGAGCAGTTCTTC	CASSETEYNEQFF
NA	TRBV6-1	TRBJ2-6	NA	TGTGCCAGCACTCCCTCTGGGGCCAACGTCCTGACTTTC	CASTPSGANVLTF
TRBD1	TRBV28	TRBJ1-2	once	TGTGCCAGCAGTCCACCCGGGACAGCTAACTATGGCTACACCTTC	CASSPPGTANYGYTF
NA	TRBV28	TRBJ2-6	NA	TGTGCCAGCAGCCCCCAGGCCAACGTCCTGACTTTC	CASSPQANVLTF
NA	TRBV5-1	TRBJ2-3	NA	TGCGCCAGCAGCTTGACCAGAAGCACAGATACGCAGTATTTT	CASSLTRSTDTQYF
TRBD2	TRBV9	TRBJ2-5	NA	TGTGCCAGCAGCGCTAAGGGGACTAGCGGGAGCCAGACCCAGTACTTC	CASSAKGTSGSQTQYF
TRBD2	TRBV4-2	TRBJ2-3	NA	TGTGCCAGCAGCTCGACTAGCGGGAGTTCAGATACGCAGTATTTT	CASSSTSGSSDTQYF
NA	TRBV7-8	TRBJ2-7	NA	TGTGCCAGCAGCCGAATAGACTCCAGGGGTTTCGTCTACGAGCAGTACTTC	CASSRIDSRGFVYEQYF
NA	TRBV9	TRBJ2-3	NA	TGTGCCAGCAGCGTATATTCGGGGACAGATACGCAGTATTTT	CASSVYSGTDTQYF
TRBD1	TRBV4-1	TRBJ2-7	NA	TGCGCCAGCAGCCGGGGGACAGGGGAAGTCGAGCAGTACTTC	CASSRGTGEVEQYF
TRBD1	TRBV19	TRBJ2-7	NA	TGTGCCAGTAGTGGGGGGACAGGGGACGAGCAGTACTTC	CASSGGTGDEQYF